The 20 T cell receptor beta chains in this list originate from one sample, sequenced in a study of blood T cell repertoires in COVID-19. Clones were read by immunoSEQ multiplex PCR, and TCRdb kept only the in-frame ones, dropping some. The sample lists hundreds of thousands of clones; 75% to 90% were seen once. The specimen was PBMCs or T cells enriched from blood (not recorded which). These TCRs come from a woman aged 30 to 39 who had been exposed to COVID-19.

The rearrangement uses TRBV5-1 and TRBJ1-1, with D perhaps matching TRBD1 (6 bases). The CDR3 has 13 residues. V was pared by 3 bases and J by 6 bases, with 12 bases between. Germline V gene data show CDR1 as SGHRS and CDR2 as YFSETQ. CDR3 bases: TGCGCCAGCAGCTCTATTAGGACAGCTGAAGCTTTCTTT. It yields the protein CASSSIRTAEAFF.

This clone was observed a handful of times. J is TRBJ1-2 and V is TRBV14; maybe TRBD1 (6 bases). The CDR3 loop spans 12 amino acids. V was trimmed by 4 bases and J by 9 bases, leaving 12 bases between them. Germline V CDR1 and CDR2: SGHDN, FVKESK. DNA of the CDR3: TGTGCCAGCAGCCCGTCAGGGACAAGCTACACCTTC. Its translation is CASSPSGTSYTF.

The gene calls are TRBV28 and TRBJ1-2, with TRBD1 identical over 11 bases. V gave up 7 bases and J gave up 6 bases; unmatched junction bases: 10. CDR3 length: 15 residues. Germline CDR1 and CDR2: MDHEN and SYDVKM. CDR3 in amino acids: CASIQRTGGWDGYTF. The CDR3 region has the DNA TGTGCCAGCATCCAACGGACAGGGGGCTGGGATGGCTACACCTTC.

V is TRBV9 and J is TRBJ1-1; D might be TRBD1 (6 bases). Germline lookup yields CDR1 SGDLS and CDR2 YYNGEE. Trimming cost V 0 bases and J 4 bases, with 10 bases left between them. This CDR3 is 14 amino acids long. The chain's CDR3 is CASSVAGVSTEAFF. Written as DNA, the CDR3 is TGTGCCAGCAGCGTAGCAGGGGTTAGCACTGAAGCTTTCTTT.

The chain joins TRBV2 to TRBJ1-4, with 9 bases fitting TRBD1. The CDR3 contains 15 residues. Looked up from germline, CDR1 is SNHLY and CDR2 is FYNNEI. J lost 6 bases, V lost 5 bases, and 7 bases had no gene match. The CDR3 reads CASSLPGQGYEKLFF. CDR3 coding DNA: TGTGCCAGCAGTCTCCCGGGACAGGGATATGAAAAACTGTTTTTT.

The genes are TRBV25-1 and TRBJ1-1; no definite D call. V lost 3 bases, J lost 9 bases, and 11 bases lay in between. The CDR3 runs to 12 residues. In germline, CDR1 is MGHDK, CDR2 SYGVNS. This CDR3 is CASSDKSKKAFF. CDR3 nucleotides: TGTGCCAGCAGTGACAAAAGCAAAAAAGCTTTCTTT.

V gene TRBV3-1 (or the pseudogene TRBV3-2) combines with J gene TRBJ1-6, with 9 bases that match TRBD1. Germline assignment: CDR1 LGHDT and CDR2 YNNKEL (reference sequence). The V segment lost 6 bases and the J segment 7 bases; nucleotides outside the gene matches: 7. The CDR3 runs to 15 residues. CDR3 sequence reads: CASRQTGGPNSPLHF. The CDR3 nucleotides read TGTGCCAGCAGACAAACAGGGGGCCCAAATTCACCCCTCCACTTT.

The CDR3, as DNA: TGTGCCAGCAGTTCAGGACAGGGGGCTAACTATGGCTACACCTTC. Translated, it gives CASSSGQGANYGYTF. The V and J genes are TRBV27 and TRBJ1-2; 10 bases match TRBD1. CDR3 length: 15 residues. V gave up 4 bases and J gave up 0 bases; unmatched junction bases: 2. The germline gives CDR1 MNHEY, CDR2 SMNVEV (reference sequence).

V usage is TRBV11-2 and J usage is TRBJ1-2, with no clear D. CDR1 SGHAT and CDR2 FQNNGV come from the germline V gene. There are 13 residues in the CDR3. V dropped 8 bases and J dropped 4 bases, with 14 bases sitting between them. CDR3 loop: CASSLPGSYGYTF. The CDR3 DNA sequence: TGTGCCAGCTCACTGCCAGGTTCCTATGGCTACACCTTC.

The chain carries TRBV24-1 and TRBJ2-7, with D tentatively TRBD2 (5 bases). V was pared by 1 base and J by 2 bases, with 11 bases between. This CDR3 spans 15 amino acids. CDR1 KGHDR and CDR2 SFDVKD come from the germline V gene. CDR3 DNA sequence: TGTGCCACCAGTGATTTTCGGGGTGGCACCTACGAGCAGTACTTC. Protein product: CATSDFRGGTYEQYF.

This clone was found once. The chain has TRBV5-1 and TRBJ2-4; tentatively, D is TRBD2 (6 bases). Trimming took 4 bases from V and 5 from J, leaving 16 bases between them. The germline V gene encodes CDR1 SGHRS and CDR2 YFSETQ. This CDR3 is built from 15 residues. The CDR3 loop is CASSPGGRSENIQYF. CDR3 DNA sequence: TGCGCCAGCAGCCCTGGAGGGCGGAGCGAAAACATTCAGTACTTC.

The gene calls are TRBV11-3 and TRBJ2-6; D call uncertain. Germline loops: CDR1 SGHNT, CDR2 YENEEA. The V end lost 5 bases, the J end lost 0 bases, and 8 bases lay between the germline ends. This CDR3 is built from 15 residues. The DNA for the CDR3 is TGTGCCAGCAGCCCAACAGACTCTGGGGCCAACGTCCTGACTTTC. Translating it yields CASSPTDSGANVLTF.

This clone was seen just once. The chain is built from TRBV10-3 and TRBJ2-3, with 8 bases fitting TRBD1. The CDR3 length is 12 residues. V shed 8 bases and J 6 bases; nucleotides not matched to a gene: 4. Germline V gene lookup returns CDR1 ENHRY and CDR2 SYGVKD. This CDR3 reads CAIRQGRDTQYF. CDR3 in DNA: TGTGCCATCCGACAGGGGCGCGATACGCAGTATTTT.

CDR3 in amino acids: CASSGTGNQPQHF. Written as DNA, the CDR3 is TGTGCCAGCTCAGGGACAGGGAATCAGCCCCAGCATTTT. J is TRBJ1-5 and V is TRBV18; 9 bases fit TRBD1. The CDR3 runs to 13 residues. Germline-derived CDR1 and CDR2 are KGHSH and LQKENI. V shed 5 bases, J shed 4 bases, and the junction held 0 bases outside the gene matches.

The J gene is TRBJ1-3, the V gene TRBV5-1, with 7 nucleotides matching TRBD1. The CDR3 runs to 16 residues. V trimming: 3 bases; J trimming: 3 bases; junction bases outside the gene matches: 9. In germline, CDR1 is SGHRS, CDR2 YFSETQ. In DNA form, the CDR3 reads TGCGCCAGCAGCTCATACAGGGGAGAATTTGGAAACACCATATATTTT. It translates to CASSSYRGEFGNTIYF. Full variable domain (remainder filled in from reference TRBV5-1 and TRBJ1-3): KAGVTQTPRYLIKTRGQQVTLSCSPISGHRSVSWYQQTPGQGLQFLFEYFSETQRNKGNFPGRFSGRQFSNSRSEMNVSTLELGDSALYLCASSSYRGEFGNTIYFGEGSWLTVV.

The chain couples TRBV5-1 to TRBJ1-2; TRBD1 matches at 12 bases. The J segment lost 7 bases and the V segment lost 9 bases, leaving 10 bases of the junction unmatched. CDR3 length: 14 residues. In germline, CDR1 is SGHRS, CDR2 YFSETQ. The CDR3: CATQEGQGAFGYTF. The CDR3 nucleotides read TGCGCCACCCAGGAGGGACAGGGGGCTTTTGGCTACACCTTC.

CDR3 protein: CASSLSGGTGELFF. The CDR3 bases are TGTGCCAGCAGTTTATCGGGGGGAACCGGGGAGCTGTTTTTT. The genes are TRBV28 and TRBJ2-2, with 7 bases that match TRBD2. The CDR3 contains 14 residues. Germline V CDR1 and CDR2: MDHEN, SYDVKM. After removal of 1 base from V and 5 bases from J, the junction contained 1 base not matched to a gene.

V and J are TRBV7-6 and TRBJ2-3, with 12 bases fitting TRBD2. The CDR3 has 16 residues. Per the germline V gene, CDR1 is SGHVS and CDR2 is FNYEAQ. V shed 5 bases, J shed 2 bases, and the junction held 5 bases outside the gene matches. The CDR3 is CASSLGLAGTTDTQYF. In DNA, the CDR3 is TGTGCCAGCAGCCTCGGACTAGCGGGGACCACAGATACGCAGTATTTT. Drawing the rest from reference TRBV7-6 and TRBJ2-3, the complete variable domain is GAGVSQSPRYKVTKRGQDVALRCDPISGHVSLYWYRQALGQGPEFLTYFNYEAQQDKSGLPNDRFSAERPEGSISTLTIQRTEQRDSAMYRCASSLGLAGTTDTQYFGPGTRLTVL.

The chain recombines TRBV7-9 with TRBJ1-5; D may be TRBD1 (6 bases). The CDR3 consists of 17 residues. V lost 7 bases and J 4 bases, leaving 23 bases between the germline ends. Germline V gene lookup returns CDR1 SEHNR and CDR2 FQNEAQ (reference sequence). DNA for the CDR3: TGTGCCAGCACCTCCCGGACCAAATGGACAGAGAATCAGCCCCAGCATTTT. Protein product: CASTSRTKWTENQPQHF.

Written as DNA, the CDR3 is TGTGCCAGCACCCCGGACAGCTCCACAGATACGCAGTATTTT. It yields the protein CASTPDSSTDTQYF. This chain connects TRBV2 to TRBJ2-3; D possibly corresponds to TRBD1 (6 bases). The CDR3 loop spans 14 amino acids. V was cut by 7 bases and J by 2 bases, with 13 bases left in between. CDR1 SNHLY and CDR2 FYNNEI come from the germline V gene.